The 8 T cell receptor beta chains below come from one sample, sequenced in a study of CD8 T cells in Susac syndrome. Random-hexamer reverse transcription was applied to roughly 0.5 to 1 ug RNA. TCRdb reanalysed the immunoSEQ multiplex PCR reads using MiXCR and keeps one entry per CDR3 protein. The sample lists about 210,000 distinct CDR3 sequences; approximately 95% were seen once. The sequencing sample was made of CD4+ T cells from PBMCs. These receptors were collected from a human donor with multiple sclerosis.

The rearrangement joins TRBV5-1 to TRBJ2-2; 7 bases fit TRBD1. The CDR3 has 13 residues. Losses at the gene ends were 3 bases for V and 8 bases for J; bases not matched to a gene: 4. Germline V gene data show CDR1 as SGHRS and CDR2 as YFSETQ. CDR3 in DNA: TGCGCCAGCAGCTCGGACAGGACTGGGGAGCTGTTTTTT. This encodes CASSSDRTGELFF.

This clonotype was counted only a few times. The chain combines TRBV9 with TRBJ1-1, with D uncertain. The V gene's germline CDR1 is SGDLS and CDR2 YYNGEE. V was clipped by 2 bases and J by 0 bases, with 5 bases between them. The CDR3 totals 13 residues. This CDR3 reads CASSVELNTEAFF. The DNA of the CDR3 is TGTGCCAGCAGCGTCGAGCTGAACACTGAAGCTTTCTTT.

The chain carries TRBV9 and TRBJ2-7, with TRBD2 identical over 8 bases. This CDR3 has 16 amino acids. Germline-derived CDR1 and CDR2 are SGDLS and YYNGEE. Trimming took 3 bases from V and 3 from J; bases not matched to a gene: 11. CDR3: CASSARLIAGIYEQYF. The CDR3 bases are TGTGCCAGCAGCGCGCGTTTGATAGCGGGGATCTACGAGCAGTACTTC.

As DNA, the CDR3 is TGCGCCAGCAGCCAAGGTAGCGGGGGGCGAAACTACAATGAGCAGTTCTTC. It is translated as CASSQGSGGRNYNEQFF. The rearrangement joins TRBV4-1 to TRBJ2-1; TRBD2 agrees at 10 bases. J lost 3 bases, V lost 1 base, and 6 bases had no gene match. This CDR3 spans 17 amino acids. Germline V gene lookup returns CDR1 MGHRA and CDR2 YSYEKL.

The chain employs TRBV29-1 and TRBJ1-2; possible D gene TRBD1, 5 bases. Germline CDR1 is SQVTM and CDR2 is ANQGSEA. CDR3 size: 14 residues. Between the trimmed V and J ends, which lost 4 bases and 5 bases, there was a span of 17 bases. CDR3 protein: CSVVEKGMGYGYTF. Here the CDR3 DNA reads TGCAGCGTTGTGGAAAAGGGGATGGGATATGGCTACACCTTC.

This chain joins TRBV20-1 and TRBJ2-7; 7 bases are a match to TRBD1. The J segment lost 2 bases and the V segment lost 2 bases, leaving 3 bases of the junction unmatched. Looked up from germline, CDR1 is DFQATT and CDR2 is SNEGSKA (reference sequence). The CDR3 spans 13 residues. The CDR3, as DNA: TGCAGTGCTAGACCTGACAGGGCCTACGAGCAGTACTTC. Amino acid sequence: CSARPDRAYEQYF.

This rearrangement joins TRBV27 to TRBJ2-3, with 12 bases that match TRBD2. V trimming: 4 bases; J trimming: 5 bases; junction bases outside the gene matches: 16. This CDR3 is built from 19 residues. Looked up from germline, CDR1 is MNHEY and CDR2 is SMNVEV (reference sequence). CDR3 DNA sequence: TGTGCCAGCAGTTCGCGACCCGATCGACTAGCGGGAGTAAAAGATACGCAGTATTTT. Protein sequence: CASSSRPDRLAGVKDTQYF.

Written as DNA, the CDR3 is TGTGCCAGCATTCAGGGGAATGTTGTGAACACTGAAGCTTTCTTT. It specifies CASIQGNVVNTEAFF. The chain employs TRBV12-3 or TRBV12-4 and TRBJ1-1, with D tentatively TRBD1 (6 bases). Between the trimmed V and J ends, which lost 7 bases and 0 bases, there was a span of 15 bases. The CDR3 is 15 amino acids.